This T cell receptor (beta chain) stems from a study of blood T cells in healthy people across ages (dated by TCRdb to between 2014 and 2017). About the full investigation: Template switching captured roughly one uniquely barcoded TCR beta cDNA molecule per two T cells in model experiments. Using deep sequencing normalized with unique cDNA molecular identifiers, the study measured how TCR beta repertoire diversity changes with age. Donors were grouped into four age groups: young (average approximately 15 years), middle-aged (over 35), aged (roughly 62) and long-lived (over 80). To avoid experimental bias, donors of different ages were distributed randomly across sequencing lanes. For two donors (one aged 18 to 30 and one aged 80 or older), the study analyzed two additional independent replicas of 1 million unique cDNA reads from the same blood draw. General findings and caveats noted by the study authors: The percentage of naive T cells measured by flow cytometry correlated strongly with observed TCR beta diversity. Estimates of total diversity from one million sequenced T cells were regarded as lower bounds and underestimates. Donor CMV infection status was unknown, potentially confounding age-related changes in expanded clonotypes. The long-lived group showed more naive CD4+ T cells, fewer expanded clones and increased TCR diversity than the aged group, suggesting age selection. Conclusive comparison of naive and antigen-experienced compartments was prevented by the profiling of bulk unsorted PBMCs. As age increased, observed TCR beta diversity per million T cells dropped in a roughly linear way, and a significant reduction was already evident by age about 40.

This clonotype has more than one count but fewer than ten. Its antigen remains undetermined. It has no much larger one-base neighbor in the sample; base qualities were not kept. The library came from 5' RACE. The data were produced on an Illumina HiSeq 2500. A second 7 to 11 cycle PCR used a sample-barcoded 5' primer and a J-beta primer mix. Each TCR beta cDNA molecule received a unique molecular identifier from a template-switch 5' adaptor carrying 12 random nucleotides. Each sample yielded at least 3 million CDR3-containing paired-end reads. First-strand cDNA synthesis was performed from all RNA using the Mint cDNA synthesis kit, with priming by a TRBC-specific oligonucleotide. All cDNA was treated with uracil-DNA glycosylase and then went through a first 18-cycle PCR with the universal primers M1SS and BC2_uni_R. The authors' pipeline ran thus. For normalization, 1 million high-quality reads, each with a distinct molecular identifier, were randomly selected from each sample. Instead of being binned into consensus sequences, reads with shared molecular identifiers were discarded. MiTCR, run with a Q25 quality threshold and the strictest error-elimination algorithm, handled CDR3 identification, clonotype clustering and error correction. A nonparametric unseen species model with Euler transformation was used to estimate lower-bound total TCR beta diversity. TCRdb trimmed public reads at Q25 via fastp, called clones via MiXCR and kept in-frame beta chains. CDR3 protein duplicates are merged, each entry listing the most common genes and DNA. V and J calls and clone size were set by TCRdb, not the authors. The sample data list around 1.1 million distinct CDR3 sequences, and more than 30% of these were observed just once. Around 13% of the sample lies in the top ten.

The V end loses 2 bases and the J end loses 8 bases, and a stretch of 12 bases separates them. There are 14 amino acids in the CDR3, from cysteine to phenylalanine inclusive. Of all the DNA, just the CDR3 is kept, 42 bases in frame from base 1. Looking up the germline V gene yields CDR1 MGHRA and CDR2 YSYEKL. The donors were roughly 39 Caucasian individuals from Russia, aged 6 to 90 years, who were systemically healthy. Each donor gave about 11 milliliters of peripheral blood, drawn into EDTA-treated Vacutainer tubes. Ficoll-Paque density-gradient centrifugation was used to isolate PBMCs, with at least 7 million obtained per sample. Trizol reagent was used to extract total RNA from the PBMCs, yielding at least 5.5 micrograms per sample. For every donor, flow cytometry on a PBMC aliquot measured the percentage of naive CD45RAhigh/CD27high T cells.

The chain links TRBV4-1 with TRBJ1-4; perhaps TRBD1 is the D gene, with 5 bases matching. This TCR was sampled from a man aged 18-30 years in good health. Sequenced: blood. The base sequence is TGCGCCAGCAGCCAAAACGGGGGGTTCGAAAAACTGTTTTTT. This translates into CASSQNGGFEKLFF.